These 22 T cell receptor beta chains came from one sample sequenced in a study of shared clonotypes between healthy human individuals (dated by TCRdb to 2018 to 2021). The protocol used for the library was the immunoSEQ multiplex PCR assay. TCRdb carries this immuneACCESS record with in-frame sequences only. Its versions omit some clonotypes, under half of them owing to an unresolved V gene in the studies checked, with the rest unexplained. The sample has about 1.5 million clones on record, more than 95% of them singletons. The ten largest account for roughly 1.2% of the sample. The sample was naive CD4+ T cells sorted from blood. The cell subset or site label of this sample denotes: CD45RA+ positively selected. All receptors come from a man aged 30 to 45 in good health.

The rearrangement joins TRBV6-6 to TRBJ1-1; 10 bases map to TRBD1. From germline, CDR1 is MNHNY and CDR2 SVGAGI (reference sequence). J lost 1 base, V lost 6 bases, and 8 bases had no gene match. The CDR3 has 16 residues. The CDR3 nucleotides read TGTGCCAGCAGCTTTAGACAGGGGGCTGGGAACACTGAAGCTTTCTTT. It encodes CASSFRQGAGNTEAFF.

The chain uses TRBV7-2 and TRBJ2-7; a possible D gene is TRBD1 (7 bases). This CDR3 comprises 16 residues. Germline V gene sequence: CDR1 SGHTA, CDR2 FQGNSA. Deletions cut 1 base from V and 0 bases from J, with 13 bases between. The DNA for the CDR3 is TGTGCCAGCAGCTTAGTCCCAGGGGGGAGCTCCTACGAGCAGTACTTC. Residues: CASSLVPGGSSYEQYF.

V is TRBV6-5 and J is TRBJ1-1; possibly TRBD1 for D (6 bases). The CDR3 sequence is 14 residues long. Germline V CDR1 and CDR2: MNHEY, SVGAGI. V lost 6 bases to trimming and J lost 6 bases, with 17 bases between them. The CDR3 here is CASRVGGGVSEAFF. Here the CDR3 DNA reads TGTGCCAGCAGGGTAGGAGGGGGGGTTTCTGAAGCTTTCTTT.

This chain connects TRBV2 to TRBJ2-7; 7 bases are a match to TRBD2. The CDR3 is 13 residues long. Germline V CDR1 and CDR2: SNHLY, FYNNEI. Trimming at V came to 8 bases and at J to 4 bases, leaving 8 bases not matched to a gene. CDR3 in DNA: TGTGCCAGCGTAGCTAGCGGATTATACGAGCAGTACTTC. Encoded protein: CASVASGLYEQYF.

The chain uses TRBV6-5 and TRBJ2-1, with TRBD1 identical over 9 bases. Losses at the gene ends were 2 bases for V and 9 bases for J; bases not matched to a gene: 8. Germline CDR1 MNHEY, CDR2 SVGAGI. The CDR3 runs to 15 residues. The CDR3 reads CASSYQGQGLSEQFF. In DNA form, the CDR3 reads TGTGCCAGCAGTTACCAGGGACAGGGATTGTCTGAGCAGTTCTTC.

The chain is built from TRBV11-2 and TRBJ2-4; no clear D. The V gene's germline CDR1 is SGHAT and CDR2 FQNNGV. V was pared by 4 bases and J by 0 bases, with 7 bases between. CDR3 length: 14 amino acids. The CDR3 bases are TGTGCCAGCAGCTCGACGGTAGCCAAAAACATTCAGTACTTC. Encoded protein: CASSSTVAKNIQYF. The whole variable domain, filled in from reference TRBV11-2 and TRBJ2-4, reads EAGVAQSPRYKIIEKRQSVAFWCNPISGHATLYWYQQILGQGPKLLIQFQNNGVVDDSQLPKDRFSAERLKGVDSTLKIQPAKLEDSAVYLCASSSTVAKNIQYFGAGTRLSVL.

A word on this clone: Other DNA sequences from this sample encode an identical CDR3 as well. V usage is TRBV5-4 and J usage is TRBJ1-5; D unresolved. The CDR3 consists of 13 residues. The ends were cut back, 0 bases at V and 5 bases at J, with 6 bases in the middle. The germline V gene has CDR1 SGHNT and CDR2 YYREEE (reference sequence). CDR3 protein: CASSLDRDQPQHF. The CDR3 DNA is TGTGCCAGCAGCTTGGACCGCGATCAGCCCCAGCATTTT.

The CDR3: CASSSLTTNTGRAYNEQFF. CDR3 bases: TGTGCCAGCAGTTCCCTCACCACAAACACGGGACGAGCCTACAATGAGCAGTTCTTC. V gene TRBV28 combines with J gene TRBJ2-1; tentatively, D is TRBD1 or TRBD2 (5 bases each). The germline V gene encodes CDR1 MDHEN and CDR2 SYDVKM. This CDR3 comprises 19 residues. The V gene lost 4 bases and the J gene lost 2 bases, with 24 bases spanning the gap.

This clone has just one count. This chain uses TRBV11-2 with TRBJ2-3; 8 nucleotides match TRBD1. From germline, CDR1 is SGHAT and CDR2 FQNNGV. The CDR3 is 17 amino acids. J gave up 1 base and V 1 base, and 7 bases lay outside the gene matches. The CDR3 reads CASSLVLTGAGTDTQYF. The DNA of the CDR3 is TGTGCCAGCAGCTTAGTCTTGACAGGGGCAGGCACAGATACGCAGTATTTT.

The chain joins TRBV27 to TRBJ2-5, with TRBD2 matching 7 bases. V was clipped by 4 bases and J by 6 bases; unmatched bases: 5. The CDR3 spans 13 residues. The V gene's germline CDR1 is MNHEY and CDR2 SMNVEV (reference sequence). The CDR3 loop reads CASSWRERQTQYF. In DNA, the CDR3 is TGTGCCAGCAGTTGGCGGGAGAGGCAGACCCAGTACTTC.

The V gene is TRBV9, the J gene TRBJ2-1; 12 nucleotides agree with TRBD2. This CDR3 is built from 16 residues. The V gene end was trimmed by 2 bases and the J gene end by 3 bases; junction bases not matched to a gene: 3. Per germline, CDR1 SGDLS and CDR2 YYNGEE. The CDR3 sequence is CASSVWTSGNYNEQFF. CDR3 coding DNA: TGTGCCAGCAGCGTCTGGACTAGCGGGAACTACAATGAGCAGTTCTTC.

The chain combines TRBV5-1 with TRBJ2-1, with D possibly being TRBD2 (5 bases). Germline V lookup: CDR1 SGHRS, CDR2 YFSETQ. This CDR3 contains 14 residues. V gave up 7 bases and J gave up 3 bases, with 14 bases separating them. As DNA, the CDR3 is TGCGCCAGCGCCGAACCCGGGGTCTACAATGAGCAGTTCTTC. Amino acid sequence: CASAEPGVYNEQFF. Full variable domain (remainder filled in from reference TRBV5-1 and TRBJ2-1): KAGVTQTPRYLIKTRGQQVTLSCSPISGHRSVSWYQQTPGQGLQFLFEYFSETQRNKGNFPGRFSGRQFSNSRSEMNVSTLELGDSALYLCASAEPGVYNEQFFGPGTRLTVL.

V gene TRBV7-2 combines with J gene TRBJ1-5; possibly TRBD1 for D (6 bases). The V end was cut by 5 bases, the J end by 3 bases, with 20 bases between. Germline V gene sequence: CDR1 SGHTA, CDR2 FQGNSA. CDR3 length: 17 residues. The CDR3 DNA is TGTGCCAGCAGCCCTCAATCGACAGGCACCTACAATCAGCCCCAGCATTTT. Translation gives CASSPQSTGTYNQPQHF. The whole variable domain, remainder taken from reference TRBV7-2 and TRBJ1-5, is GAGVSQSPSNKVTEKGKDVELRCDPISGHTALYWYRQSLGQGLEFLIYFQGNSAPDKSGLPSDRFSAERTGGSVSTLTIQRTQQEDSAVYLCASSPQSTGTYNQPQHFGDGTRLSIL.

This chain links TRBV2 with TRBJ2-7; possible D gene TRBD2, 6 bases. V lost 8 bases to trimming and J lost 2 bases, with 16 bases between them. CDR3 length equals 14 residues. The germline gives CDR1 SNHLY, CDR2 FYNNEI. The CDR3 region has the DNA TGTGCCAGCGGAGGGCGGCTAGCCACCTACGAGCAGTACTTC. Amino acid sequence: CASGGRLATYEQYF.

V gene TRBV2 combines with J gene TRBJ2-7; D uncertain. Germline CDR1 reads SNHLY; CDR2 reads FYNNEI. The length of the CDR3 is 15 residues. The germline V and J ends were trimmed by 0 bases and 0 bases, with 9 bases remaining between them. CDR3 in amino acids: CASSEAMELSYEQYF. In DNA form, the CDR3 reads TGTGCCAGCAGTGAAGCGATGGAACTCTCCTACGAGCAGTACTTC.

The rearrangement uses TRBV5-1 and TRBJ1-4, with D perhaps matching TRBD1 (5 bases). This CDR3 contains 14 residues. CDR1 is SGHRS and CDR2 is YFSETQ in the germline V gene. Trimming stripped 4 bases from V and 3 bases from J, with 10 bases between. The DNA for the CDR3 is TGCGCCAGCAGCGTCCAGGGAGCTAATGAAAAACTGTTTTTT. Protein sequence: CASSVQGANEKLFF.

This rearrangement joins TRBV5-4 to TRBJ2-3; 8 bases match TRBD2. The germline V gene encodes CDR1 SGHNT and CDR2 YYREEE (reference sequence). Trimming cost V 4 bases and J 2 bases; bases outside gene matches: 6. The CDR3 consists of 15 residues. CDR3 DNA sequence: TGTGCCAGCAGCACCCCACTAGCGGCCACAGATACGCAGTATTTT. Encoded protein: CASSTPLAATDTQYF.

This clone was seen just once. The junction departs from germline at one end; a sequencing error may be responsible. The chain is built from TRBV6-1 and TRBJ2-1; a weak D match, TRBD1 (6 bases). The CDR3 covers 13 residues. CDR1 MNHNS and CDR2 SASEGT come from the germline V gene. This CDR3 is CAGRTDPYNEQFF. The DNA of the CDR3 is TGTGCCGGCAGGACAGATCCCTACAATGAGCAGTTCTTC.

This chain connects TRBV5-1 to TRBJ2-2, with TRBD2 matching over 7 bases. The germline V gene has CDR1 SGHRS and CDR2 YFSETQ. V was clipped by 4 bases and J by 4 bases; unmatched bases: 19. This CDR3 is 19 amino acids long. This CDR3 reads CASSPDHLLGGTGTGELFF. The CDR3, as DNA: TGCGCCAGCAGCCCAGACCATCTCCTGGGAGGGACGGGCACCGGGGAGCTGTTTTTT.

CDR3 in DNA: TGTGCCAGCAGTTCCTTCAGGTTGAACAATGAAAAACTGTTTTTT. Translating it yields CASSSFRLNNEKLFF. The chain employs TRBV28 and TRBJ1-4; D gene uncertain. Trimming stripped 4 bases from V and 5 bases from J, with 14 bases between. The CDR3 extends over 15 amino acids. Per the germline V gene, CDR1 is MDHEN and CDR2 is SYDVKM.

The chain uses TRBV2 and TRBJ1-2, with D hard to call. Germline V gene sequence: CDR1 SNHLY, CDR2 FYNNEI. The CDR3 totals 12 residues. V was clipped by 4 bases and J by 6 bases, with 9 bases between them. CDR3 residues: CASSVMGNGYTF. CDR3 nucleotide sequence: TGTGCCAGCAGTGTTATGGGGAATGGCTACACCTTC.

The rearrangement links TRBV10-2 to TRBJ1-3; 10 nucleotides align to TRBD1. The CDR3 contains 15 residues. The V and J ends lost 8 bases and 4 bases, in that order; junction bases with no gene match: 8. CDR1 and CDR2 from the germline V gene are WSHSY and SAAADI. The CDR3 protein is CASWADRGLGNTIYF. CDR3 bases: TGCGCCAGCTGGGCAGACAGGGGGCTCGGAAACACCATATATTTT.